This T cell receptor beta chain came from a study of cytotoxic CD8 clonotypes in ibrutinib-treated CLL. Study results and caveats: Baseline clonality exceeded age-matched healthy donors and tracked circulating CD8+ T-cell counts.

Clones were sequenced by immunoSEQ multiplex PCR, and TCRdb holds only the in-frame ones, with some missing. The sample contains 150,000 to 200,000 clones, about 88% of which appear only once. This CDR3 spans 16 amino acids. V lost 2 bases and J lost 0; bases outside the gene matches: 1. The germline CDR1 and CDR2 sequences are MNHNY and SVGAGI (reference sequence). Of note for this clone: Its antigen is not known.

V gene TRBV6-6 combines with J gene TRBJ2-1, with 10 bases aligning to TRBD2. This receptor was identified in a human donor with chronic lymphocytic leukemia. Sequenced here: PBMCs, sampled at disease progression, from a patient treated with ibrutinib. CDR3 protein: CASSYGLAASYNEQFF. The CDR3 DNA reads as TGTGCCAGCAGTTACGGACTAGCGGCCTCCTACAATGAGCAGTTCTTC.